This entry concerns a single T cell receptor beta chain. Time point specified: new active TB diagnosis, blood taken before or within 7 days of starting treatment. The data were obtained in a study of T cells in tuberculosis. Study information: Blood was taken before or within 7 days of anti-tuberculosis therapy.

Trimming removed 3 bases from V and 2 bases from J; junction bases left unmatched: 7. This CDR3 comprises 15 residues. Germline V gene sequence: CDR1 ENHRY, CDR2 SYGVKD. Sequencing used immunoSEQ multiplex PCR; TCRdb keeps in-frame clones, though not all of them. The data show roughly 30,000 clones, with more than 75% seen just once and 4.5% to 6.5% held by the top ten. The material sequenced was PBMCs, taken at tuberculosis diagnosis. The rearrangement joins TRBV10-3 to TRBJ2-7, with 7 bases identical to TRBD1. The origin of this receptor is an adult with tuberculosis. As DNA, the CDR3 is TGTGCCATCAGTGACCCAGGGGGAGTAACCTACGAGCAGTACTTC. Translated, it gives CAISDPGGVTYEQYF.